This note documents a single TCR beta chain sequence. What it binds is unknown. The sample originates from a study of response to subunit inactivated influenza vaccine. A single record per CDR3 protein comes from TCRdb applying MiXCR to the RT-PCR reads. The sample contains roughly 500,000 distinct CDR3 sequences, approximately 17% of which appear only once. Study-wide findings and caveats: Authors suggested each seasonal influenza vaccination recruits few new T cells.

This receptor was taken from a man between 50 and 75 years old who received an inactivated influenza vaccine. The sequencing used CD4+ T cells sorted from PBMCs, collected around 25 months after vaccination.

CDR3 nucleotides: TGTGCCAGCAGCCCAGCGGGACGATCGAACAATGAGCAGTTCTTC. Amino acid sequence: CASSPAGRSNNEQFF. The chain couples TRBV5-6 to TRBJ2-1; TRBD2 aligns across 7 bases. Germline assignment: CDR1 SGHDT and CDR2 YYEEEE. The CDR3 is 15 amino acids. The V segment lost 4 bases and the J segment 5 bases; nucleotides outside the gene matches: 9.